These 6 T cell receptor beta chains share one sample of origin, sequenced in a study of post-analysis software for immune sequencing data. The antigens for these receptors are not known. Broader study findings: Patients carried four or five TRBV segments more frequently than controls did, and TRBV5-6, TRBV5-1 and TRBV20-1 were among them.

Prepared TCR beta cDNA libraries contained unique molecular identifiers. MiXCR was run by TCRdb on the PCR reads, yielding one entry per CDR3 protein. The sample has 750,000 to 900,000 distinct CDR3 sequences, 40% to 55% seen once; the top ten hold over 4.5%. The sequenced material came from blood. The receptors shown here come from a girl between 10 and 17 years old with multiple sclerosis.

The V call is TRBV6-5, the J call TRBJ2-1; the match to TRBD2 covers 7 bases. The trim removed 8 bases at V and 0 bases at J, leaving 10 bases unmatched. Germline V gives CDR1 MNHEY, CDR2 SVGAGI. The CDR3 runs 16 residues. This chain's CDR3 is CASGGLAAGSYNEQFF. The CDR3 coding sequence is TGTGCCAGCGGAGGGCTAGCGGCCGGCTCCTACAATGAGCAGTTCTTC.

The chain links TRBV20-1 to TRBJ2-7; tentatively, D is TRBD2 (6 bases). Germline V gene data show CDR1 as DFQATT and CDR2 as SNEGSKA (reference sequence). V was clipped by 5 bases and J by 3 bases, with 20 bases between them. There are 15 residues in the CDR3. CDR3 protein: CSAQPIPGLYYEQYF. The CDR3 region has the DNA TGCAGTGCTCAACCCATACCGGGACTCTACTACGAGCAGTACTTC.

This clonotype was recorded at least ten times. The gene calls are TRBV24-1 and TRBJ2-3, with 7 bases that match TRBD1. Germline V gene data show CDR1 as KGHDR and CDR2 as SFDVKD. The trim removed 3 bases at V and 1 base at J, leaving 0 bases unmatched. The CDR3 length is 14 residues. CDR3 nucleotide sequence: TGTGCCACCAGTGATACAGGGGGCACAGATACGCAGTATTTT. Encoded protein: CATSDTGGTDTQYF.

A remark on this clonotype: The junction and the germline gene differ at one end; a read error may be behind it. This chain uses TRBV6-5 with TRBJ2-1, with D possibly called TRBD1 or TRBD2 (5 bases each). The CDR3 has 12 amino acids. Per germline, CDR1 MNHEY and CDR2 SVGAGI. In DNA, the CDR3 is TGTACCAGCAGTTACGCCGGGGCTGAGCAGTTCTTC. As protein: CTSSYAGAEQFF.

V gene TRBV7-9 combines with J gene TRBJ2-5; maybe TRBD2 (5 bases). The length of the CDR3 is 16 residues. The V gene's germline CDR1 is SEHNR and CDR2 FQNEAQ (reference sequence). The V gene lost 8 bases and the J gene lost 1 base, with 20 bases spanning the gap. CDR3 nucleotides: TGTGCCAGCGGACCCCCGGGGTCGGAGGCCCAAGAGACCCAGTACTTC. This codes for CASGPPGSEAQETQYF.

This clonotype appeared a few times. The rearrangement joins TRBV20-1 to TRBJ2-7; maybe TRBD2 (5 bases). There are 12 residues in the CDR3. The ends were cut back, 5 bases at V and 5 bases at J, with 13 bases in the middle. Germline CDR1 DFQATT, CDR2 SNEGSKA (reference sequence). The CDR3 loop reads CSAPRGYDEQYF. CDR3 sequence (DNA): TGCAGTGCTCCACGGGGTTACGACGAGCAGTACTTC.